These 21 T cell receptor beta chains were all obtained from the same sample, sequenced in a study of T cells in localized non-small cell lung cancer. The data were produced by immunoSEQ multiplex PCR, yet TCRdb's version contains in-frame clones alone and is incomplete. The sample yields about 15,000 clones, 75% to 90% seen once. The sample was peripheral blood, taken before any cancer treatment. All receptors come from a female donor at least 60 years old with stage I squamous cell lung carcinoma.

CDR3 DNA sequence: TGTGCCTGGAGTGTGGTGGGGGGCGCGGACTATGGCTACACCTTC. It specifies CAWSVVGGADYGYTF. The chain carries TRBV30 and TRBJ1-2; possibly TRBD1 for D (6 bases). Germline V lookup: CDR1 GTSNPN, CDR2 SVGIG (reference sequence). The CDR3 totals 15 residues. Deletions cut 0 bases from V and 3 bases from J, with 14 bases between.

The genes are TRBV2 and TRBJ2-7, with D tentatively TRBD1 (5 bases). Trimming took off 6 bases at V and 1 base at J, with 13 bases between the two ends. Looked up from germline, CDR1 is SNHLY and CDR2 is FYNNEI. This CDR3 is built from 14 residues. DNA of the CDR3: TGTGCCAGCAGCACGGACACGCTATCCTACGAGCAGTACTTC. Protein sequence: CASSTDTLSYEQYF.

The rearrangement links TRBV7-8 to TRBJ2-1; D not resolved. Germline V gene lookup returns CDR1 SGHVS and CDR2 FQNEAQ. The CDR3 runs 13 residues. Trimming cost V 2 bases and J 1 base, with 3 bases left between them. DNA of the CDR3: TGTGCCAGCAGCTTACCTTCCTACAATGAGCAGTTCTTC. The encoded protein is CASSLPSYNEQFF.

In this sample, this clone turned up a few times. The chain recombines TRBV11-2 with TRBJ2-1; 7 bases are shared with TRBD1. CDR1 is SGHAT and CDR2 is FQNNGV in the germline V gene. J gave up 10 bases and V 3 bases, and 6 bases lay outside the gene matches. This CDR3 comprises 13 residues. The CDR3 sequence: CASSFGWGQEQFF. For the CDR3, the DNA is TGTGCCAGCAGCTTTGGGTGGGGACAGGAGCAGTTCTTC. Full variable domain (outside the CDR3, taken from reference TRBV11-2 and TRBJ2-1): EAGVAQSPRYKIIEKRQSVAFWCNPISGHATLYWYQQILGQGPKLLIQFQNNGVVDDSQLPKDRFSAERLKGVDSTLKIQPAKLEDSAVYLCASSFGWGQEQFFGPGTRLTVL.

This chain uses TRBV28 with TRBJ1-2; tentative D call: TRBD1 (5 bases). The germline CDR1 and CDR2 sequences are MDHEN and SYDVKM. Trimming stripped 3 bases from V and 2 bases from J, with 7 bases between. CDR3 size: 13 residues. CDR3 DNA: TGTGCCAGCAGTTTCAGGACAAACTATGGCTACACCTTC. Translation: CASSFRTNYGYTF.

The chain carries TRBV28 and TRBJ2-3; D assignment may be TRBD1 or TRBD2 (5 bases each). Germline values: CDR1 MDHEN, CDR2 SYDVKM. This CDR3 comprises 14 residues. Trimming stripped 3 bases from V and 3 bases from J, with 10 bases between. As DNA, the CDR3 is TGTGCCAGCAGTTTGGGGGTCTTTACAGATACGCAGTATTTT. This sequence encodes CASSLGVFTDTQYF.

The chain employs TRBV5-4 and TRBJ2-7, with D uncertain. CDR1 is SGHNT, CDR2 YYREEE, per germline (reference sequence). The ends were cut back, 4 bases at V and 2 bases at J, with 10 bases in the middle. There are 13 residues in the CDR3. The CDR3 is CASSGHGPYEQYF. The CDR3 DNA follows: TGTGCCAGCAGCGGTCACGGGCCCTACGAGCAGTACTTC. Complete variable domain (other parts from reference TRBV5-4 and TRBJ2-7): ETGVTQSPTHLIKTRGQQVTLRCSSQSGHNTVSWYQQALGQGPQFIFQYYREEENGRGNFPPRFSGLQFPNYSSELNVNALELDDSALYLCASSGHGPYEQYFGPGTRLTVT.

Written as DNA, the CDR3 is TGCGCCAGCAGTGAACAGACTGGAAACACCATATATTTT. Its translation: CASSEQTGNTIYF. The chain combines TRBV10-1 with TRBJ1-3; no firm D call. The CDR3 consists of 13 residues. The germline gives CDR1 WNHNN, CDR2 SYGVQD (reference sequence). Trimming took 3 bases from V and 2 from J, leaving 5 bases between them.

The chain links TRBV6-5 to TRBJ1-2, with D unclear. V gave up 6 bases and J gave up 4 bases, with 15 bases separating them. CDR1 and CDR2 from the germline V gene are MNHEY and SVGAGI. CDR3 length: 14 residues. CDR3: CASSKIGPRYGYTF. CDR3 bases: TGTGCCAGCAGCAAAATCGGGCCTCGCTATGGCTACACCTTC.

V is TRBV10-3 and J is TRBJ2-1, with 11 bases lining up with TRBD1. CDR1 ENHRY and CDR2 SYGVKD come from the germline V gene. V trimming: 4 bases; J trimming: 5 bases; junction bases outside the gene matches: 4. The length of the CDR3 is 15 residues. As DNA, the CDR3 is TGTGCCATCAGTGTGGGACAGGGGGGTAACAATGAGCAGTTCTTC. It encodes CAISVGQGGNNEQFF.

The chain recombines TRBV10-3 with TRBJ2-7; 11 bases align to TRBD2. CDR3 length: 14 residues. Per germline, CDR1 ENHRY and CDR2 SYGVKD. J gave up 2 bases and V 6 bases, and 3 bases lay outside the gene matches. The CDR3 DNA reads as TGTGCCATCAGGGGACTAGCGGACACCTACGAGCAGTACTTC. Its translation is CAIRGLADTYEQYF.

V and J are TRBV6-5 and TRBJ1-6; 9 bases fit TRBD1. Per germline, CDR1 MNHEY and CDR2 SVGAGI. Trimming removed 6 bases from V and 7 bases from J; junction bases left unmatched: 4. This CDR3 has 14 residues. The CDR3 sequence is CASRGTGRNSPLHF. CDR3 in DNA: TGTGCCAGCAGGGGGACAGGGCGGAATTCACCCCTCCACTTT.

The V call is TRBV6-5, the J call TRBJ2-4, with a weak D call TRBD2 (5 bases). CDR1 and CDR2 (germline): MNHEY, SVGAGI. This CDR3 has 15 residues. Trimming pared 7 bases from V and 0 bases from J, leaving 13 bases between. The CDR3 bases are TGTGCCAGCACCCGGGATAGTCTAGCCAAAAACATTCAGTACTTC. Translating it yields CASTRDSLAKNIQYF.

The CDR3 loop reads CASRHRSGELFF. The CDR3, as DNA: TGTGCCAGCAGGCACAGGTCCGGGGAGCTGTTTTTT. V usage is TRBV5-6 and J usage is TRBJ2-2; TRBD1 is a possible D gene (5 bases). The germline V gene has CDR1 SGHDT and CDR2 YYEEEE. The CDR3 has 12 amino acids. Trimming removed 5 bases from V and 6 bases from J, with 8 bases in between.

V gene TRBV5-4 combines with J gene TRBJ2-1; 10 nucleotides agree with TRBD1. V shed 3 bases and J 8 bases; nucleotides not matched to a gene: 5. In germline, CDR1 is SGHNT, CDR2 YYREEE (reference sequence). This CDR3 has 14 residues. The CDR3 region has the DNA TGTGCCAGCAGCTCTGGGACAGGGGTGGATGAGCAGTTCTTC. Residues: CASSSGTGVDEQFF.

The chain recombines TRBV9 with TRBJ2-3; 10 nucleotides line up with TRBD1. The ends lost 1 base at V and 5 bases at J; junction bases unmatched: 25. The length of the CDR3 is 22 residues. Germline V lookup: CDR1 SGDLS, CDR2 YYNGEE. The CDR3 DNA reads as TGTGCCAGCAGCGTACCGACGACAGGGGGCGCGCGTTACGGTTGGGCTGGAGATACGCAGTATTTT. Residues: CASSVPTTGGARYGWAGDTQYF.

The genes are TRBV9 and TRBJ1-5; D call uncertain. The CDR3 runs to 13 residues. Trimming pared 3 bases from V and 4 bases from J, leaving 8 bases between. Germline V gene data show CDR1 as SGDLS and CDR2 as YYNGEE. The CDR3 sequence: CASSAVPNQPQHF. Written as DNA, the CDR3 is TGTGCCAGCAGCGCCGTACCAAATCAGCCCCAGCATTTT.

This rearrangement joins TRBV27 to TRBJ1-1, with D uncertain. The germline V and J ends were trimmed by 2 bases and 1 base, with 5 bases remaining between them. Germline assignment: CDR1 MNHEY and CDR2 SMNVEV (reference sequence). The CDR3 consists of 13 residues. The CDR3 nucleotides read TGTGCCAGCAGTTTAAGTTGGAACACTGAAGCTTTCTTT. Its protein is CASSLSWNTEAFF.

The chain has TRBV4-1 and TRBJ1-4, with D perhaps matching TRBD1 (5 bases). This CDR3 has 15 residues. The V and J ends lost 5 bases and 7 bases respectively, with 17 bases between them. CDR1 and CDR2 (germline): MGHRA, YSYEKL. The CDR3, as DNA: TGCGCCAGCAGCAGCCGGGACGACGGAGGTGAAAAACTGTTTTTT. Its protein product is CASSSRDDGGEKLFF.

The CDR3 spells CASSTRQGGTEAFF. The CDR3 DNA sequence: TGTGCCAGTAGTACGAGACAGGGAGGGACTGAAGCTTTCTTT. The V and J genes are TRBV19 and TRBJ1-1, with 7 bases fitting TRBD1. Germline lookup yields CDR1 LNHDA and CDR2 SQIVND (reference sequence). V lost 4 bases to trimming and J lost 5 bases; unmatched junction nucleotides: 7. The CDR3 runs 14 residues. Drawing the rest from reference TRBV19 and TRBJ1-1, the complete variable domain is DGGITQSPKYLFRKEGQNVTLSCEQNLNHDAMYWYRQDPGQGLRLIYYSQIVNDFQKGDIAEGYSVSREKKESFPLTVTSAQKNPTAFYLCASSTRQGGTEAFFGQGTRLTVV.

J is TRBJ1-4 and V is TRBV6-1; D gene uncertain. The CDR3 length is 12 residues. Trimming shortened V by 4 bases and J by 1 base, and 1 base separated the two germline ends. Germline V gives CDR1 MNHNS, CDR2 SASEGT. CDR3 in amino acids: CASSVTNEKLFF. DNA for the CDR3: TGTGCCAGCAGTGTAACTAATGAAAAACTGTTTTTT.